A single sample is the source of the 15 T cell receptor beta chains below, sequenced in a study of blood T cell repertoires in COVID-19. The table came from immunoSEQ multiplex PCR; TCRdb's copy has only in-frame clones and leaves some out. The data show about 130,000 clones, with 70% to 85% seen just once and approximately 11% held by the top ten. The specimen was peripheral blood. The receptors originated from a man in his sixties who had recovered from COVID-19.

The chain employs TRBV3-1 (or the pseudogene TRBV3-2) and TRBJ2-5; 8 bases match TRBD2. CDR1 LGHDT and CDR2 YNNKEL come from the germline V gene (reference sequence). This CDR3 has 15 amino acids. V gave up 1 base and J gave up 1 base; unmatched junction bases: 2. The CDR3 loop reads CASSQGLAGQETQYF. The CDR3, as DNA: TGTGCCAGCAGCCAAGGGCTAGCGGGCCAAGAGACCCAGTACTTC.

This chain uses TRBV19 with TRBJ1-3; 9 bases line up with TRBD1. Germline V gene sequence: CDR1 LNHDA, CDR2 SQIVND (reference sequence). The length of the CDR3 is 15 residues. Losses at the gene ends were 5 bases for V and 7 bases for J; bases not matched to a gene: 9. CDR3 DNA sequence: TGTGCCAGTAGTGCCGGGACAGGGACAACGAACACCATATATTTT. It yields the protein CASSAGTGTTNTIYF.

This chain uses TRBV7-2 with TRBJ2-7; 7 bases match TRBD1. The CDR3 is made up of 13 amino acids. The J segment lost 4 bases and the V segment lost 5 bases, leaving 5 bases of the junction unmatched. Germline lookup yields CDR1 SGHTA and CDR2 FQGNSA. DNA of the CDR3: TGTGCCAGCAGCCAACGACAGGGATACGAGCAGTACTTC. This encodes CASSQRQGYEQYF.

The chain uses TRBV28 and TRBJ2-1; 8 bases map to TRBD2. This CDR3 contains 16 residues. CDR1 and CDR2 (germline): MDHEN, SYDVKM. Trimming took 7 bases from V and 2 from J; bases not matched to a gene: 10. In DNA form, the CDR3 reads TGTGCCAGCAAAAGCTCCAGCGGGGGAACCTACAATGAGCAGTTCTTC. Encoded protein: CASKSSSGGTYNEQFF.

The CDR3 is CASSQETGDGANVLTF. CDR3 DNA: TGCGCCAGCAGCCAGGAGACAGGGGACGGGGCCAACGTCCTGACTTTC. V is TRBV4-3 and J is TRBJ2-6; 8 bases line up with TRBD1. The CDR3 has 16 residues. The germline gives CDR1 LGHNA, CDR2 YSLEER. Germline trimming cut 3 bases from V and 4 bases from J; bases unmatched to any gene: 5.

The rearrangement uses TRBV7-9 and TRBJ2-1, with D perhaps matching TRBD1 (6 bases). CDR3 length: 12 amino acids. Trimming stripped 4 bases from V and 11 bases from J, with 12 bases between. From germline, CDR1 is SEHNR and CDR2 FQNEAQ (reference sequence). The CDR3 region is CASSSTGTQQFF. Written as DNA, the CDR3 is TGTGCCAGCAGCTCAACCGGGACACAGCAGTTCTTC.

This chain uses TRBV11-2 with TRBJ1-4; D possibly corresponds to TRBD1 (6 bases). The length of the CDR3 is 16 residues. V gave up 1 base and J gave up 8 bases, with 17 bases separating them. Germline-derived CDR1 and CDR2 are SGHAT and FQNNGV. Written as DNA, the CDR3 is TGTGCCAGCAGCTTAGCCGGGGGGCAGGGAGGGGAAAAACTGTTTTTT. Its protein product is CASSLAGGQGGEKLFF. Combining the CDR3 with reference TRBV11-2 and TRBJ1-4 gives the whole variable domain EAGVAQSPRYKIIEKRQSVAFWCNPISGHATLYWYQQILGQGPKLLIQFQNNGVVDDSQLPKDRFSAERLKGVDSTLKIQPAKLEDSAVYLCASSLAGGQGGEKLFFGSGTQLSVL.

CDR3 amino acids: CSVVGTSGTDTQYF. CDR3 sequence (DNA): TGCAGCGTTGTTGGGACTAGCGGCACAGATACGCAGTATTTT. V usage is TRBV29-1 and J usage is TRBJ2-3, with 10 bases identical to TRBD2. CDR1 and CDR2 (germline): SQVTM, ANQGSEA. V lost 4 bases, J lost 1 base, and 2 bases stayed unmatched. CDR3 size: 14 residues.

The rearrangement joins TRBV3-1 (or the pseudogene TRBV3-2) to TRBJ2-4; D unclear. Trimming cost V 6 bases and J 1 base, with 13 bases left between them. CDR3 length: 15 residues. The germline V gene encodes CDR1 LGHDT and CDR2 YNNKEL (reference sequence). The CDR3 reads CASSPELGAKNIQYF. The DNA for the CDR3 is TGTGCCAGCAGTCCGGAGCTTGGGGCCAAAAACATTCAGTACTTC.

The rearrangement links TRBV12-3 or TRBV12-4 to TRBJ2-3; weak D call: TRBD2 (6 bases). The CDR3 runs to 12 residues. V shed 6 bases and J shed 6 bases, with 10 bases lying between them. CDR3 nucleotide sequence: TGTGCCAGCAGCCGACTAGGGGATACGCAGTATTTT. It encodes CASSRLGDTQYF.

The V and J genes are TRBV7-9 and TRBJ2-4, with unresolved D. V lost 5 bases and J lost 5, with 13 bases in between. Germline assignment: CDR1 SEHNR and CDR2 FQNEAQ (reference sequence). The CDR3 has 14 amino acids. CDR3 residues: CASSTSLLENIQYF. For the CDR3, the DNA is TGTGCCAGCAGCACCTCCTTGCTAGAAAACATTCAGTACTTC.

This clone was picked up one time. The CDR3 region has the DNA TGTGCCAGCAGTCGTGACAGGGAAGGTGGAAACACCATATATTTT. It is translated as CASSRDREGGNTIYF. The V and J genes are TRBV6-5 and TRBJ1-3; TRBD1 agrees at 7 bases. CDR1 MNHEY and CDR2 SVGAGI come from the germline V gene. The CDR3 consists of 15 residues. Trimming cost V 5 bases and J 3 bases; bases outside gene matches: 7.

This clone is a singleton in its sample. The chain employs TRBV6-1 and TRBJ2-4; 12 bases are a match to TRBD1. CDR1 is MNHNS, CDR2 SASEGT, per germline. The CDR3 has 20 amino acids. V trimming: 4 bases; J trimming: 0 bases; junction bases outside the gene matches: 13. DNA of the CDR3: TGTGCCAGCAGTGGTTCCCGGGACAGGGGGCCCTTCTTAGCCAAAAACATTCAGTACTTC. Its translation is CASSGSRDRGPFLAKNIQYF.

The V call is TRBV28, the J call TRBJ1-1; tentatively, D is TRBD1 (6 bases). Trimming cost V 5 bases and J 1 base, with 14 bases left between them. CDR3 length: 15 residues. Germline CDR1 is MDHEN and CDR2 is SYDVKM. The CDR3, as DNA: TGTGCCAGCAGTCCGCGGACAGCTAGGAACACTGAAGCTTTCTTT. As protein: CASSPRTARNTEAFF.

This clone was seen more than once but under ten times. The chain combines TRBV11-2 with TRBJ2-7; 8 bases are shared with TRBD2. Trimming removed 5 bases from V and 4 bases from J; junction bases left unmatched: 10. CDR3 length equals 15 residues. CDR1 and CDR2 (germline): SGHAT, FQNNGV. The CDR3 loop is CASSIFGGGEYEQYF. The CDR3 region has the DNA TGTGCCAGCAGCATCTTCGGGGGGGGAGAGTACGAGCAGTACTTC.